Below, one TCR beta chain is given with its context. The antigen is undetermined. Germline CDR1 SGHVS, CDR2 FQNEAQ. The CDR3 spans 14 residues. V was pared by 0 bases and J by 10 bases, with 7 bases of the junction left unmatched. The sample originates from a study of cytomegalovirus exposure and HLA in healthy donors. Study as a whole: Drawn from HLA-typed donors, tens of millions of unique TCRs were held in an early data release. Overall study results and limits: One cluster of highly shared sequence variants probably arose as a sequencing artifact. The study reported that TCR beta sequences accurately predicted HLA-A and HLA-B alleles in most subjects. An analysis was carried out at a later point. It showed that HLA-associated TCR beta chains were more clonally expanded than equally common non-associated chains.

Use of 60 Vbeta and 13 Jbeta primers characterized the PCR. This table comes from immunoSEQ multiplex PCR, and its TCRdb copy is limited to in-frame clones, with some not included. The sample consists of around 130,000 clones, 74% of them appearing once. Source material: PBMCs. This clonotype was sampled from a woman between 50 and 59 years old in good health and CMV-seropositive. The chain uses TRBV7-8 and TRBJ1-1, with 8 positions matching TRBD1. This CDR3 is CASSLAGTGSRAFF. CDR3 DNA: TGTGCCAGCAGCTTAGCGGGGACAGGTTCGCGAGCTTTCTTT.